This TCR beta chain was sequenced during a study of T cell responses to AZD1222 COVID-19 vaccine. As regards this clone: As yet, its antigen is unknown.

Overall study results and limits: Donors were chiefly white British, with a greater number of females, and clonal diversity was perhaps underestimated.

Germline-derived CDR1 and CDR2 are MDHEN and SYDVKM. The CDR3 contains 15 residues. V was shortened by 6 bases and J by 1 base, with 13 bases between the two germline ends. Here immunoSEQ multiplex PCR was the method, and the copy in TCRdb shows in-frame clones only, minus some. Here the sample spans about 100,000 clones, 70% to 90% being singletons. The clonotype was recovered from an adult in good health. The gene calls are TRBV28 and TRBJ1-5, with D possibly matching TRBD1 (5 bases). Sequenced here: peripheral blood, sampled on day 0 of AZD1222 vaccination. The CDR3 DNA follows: TGTGCCAGCAGGTTAATGGGGGTGAGCAATCAGCCCCAGCATTTT. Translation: CASRLMGVSNQPQHF.